Included here is one T cell receptor (beta chain) sequence, with context. This CDR3 contains 14 residues. J lost 5 bases, V lost 4 bases, and 6 bases had no gene match. The data belong to a study of T cells in Graves' hyperthyroidism and ophthalmopathy. TCR beta CDR3 sequences were amplified from RNA transcripts. With the HTBI primer set, the TCR CDR3 went through a first round of RT-PCR. TCRdb itself ran the multiplex PCR reads through MiXCR, one entry per CDR3 protein. The table has some 530,000 distinct CDR3 sequences, about 20% seen once. The sample taken for sequencing was blood. The TCR was taken from a woman in her 70s with Graves' ophthalmopathy. This chain joins TRBV12-3 or TRBV12-4 and TRBJ1-1; TRBD1 agrees at 8 bases. The CDR3 nucleotides are TGTGCCAGCAGTTCCACAGGGGGGGGGACTGAAGCTTTCTTT. Translation gives CASSSTGGGTEAFF.